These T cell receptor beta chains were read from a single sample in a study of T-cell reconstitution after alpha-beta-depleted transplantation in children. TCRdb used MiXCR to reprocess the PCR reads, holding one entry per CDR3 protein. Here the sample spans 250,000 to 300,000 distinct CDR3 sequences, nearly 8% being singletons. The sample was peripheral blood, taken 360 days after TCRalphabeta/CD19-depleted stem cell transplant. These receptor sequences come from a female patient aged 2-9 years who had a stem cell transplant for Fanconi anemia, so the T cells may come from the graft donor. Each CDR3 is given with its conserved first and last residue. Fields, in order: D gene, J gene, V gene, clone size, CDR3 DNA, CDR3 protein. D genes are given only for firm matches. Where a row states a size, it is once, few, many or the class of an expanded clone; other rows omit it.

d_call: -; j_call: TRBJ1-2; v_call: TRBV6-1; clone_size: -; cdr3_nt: TGTGCCAGCAGTGAACCAGGTTTCAGAAAAAGGGACTATGGCTACACCTTC; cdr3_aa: CASSEPGFRKRDYGYTF
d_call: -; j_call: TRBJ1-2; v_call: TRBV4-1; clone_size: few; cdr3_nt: TGCGCCAGCAGCCAAGATAGACAGTACTATGGCTACACCTTC; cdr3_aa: CASSQDRQYYGYTF
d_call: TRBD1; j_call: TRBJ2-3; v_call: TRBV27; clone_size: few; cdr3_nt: TGTGCCAGCAGAACCCGGGACAGACCCACAGATACGCAGTATTTT; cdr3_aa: CASRTRDRPTDTQYF
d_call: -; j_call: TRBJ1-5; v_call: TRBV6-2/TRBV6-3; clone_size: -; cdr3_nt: TGTGCCAGCAGTTACCCCAGGGCATGGATTAATCAGCCCCAGCATTTT; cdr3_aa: CASSYPRAWINQPQHF
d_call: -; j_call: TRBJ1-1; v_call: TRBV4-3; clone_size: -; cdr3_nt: TGCGCCAGCAGCCAATCTCTAGGCGTAACTGAAGCTTTCTTT; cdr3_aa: CASSQSLGVTEAFF
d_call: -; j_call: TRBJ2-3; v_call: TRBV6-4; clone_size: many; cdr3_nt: TGTGCCAGCAGTGCGGGAGTCACAGATACGCAGTATTTT; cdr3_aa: CASSAGVTDTQYF
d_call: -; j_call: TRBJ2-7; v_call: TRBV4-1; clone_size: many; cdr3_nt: TGCGCCAGCAGCCAACCAGGTGCCTACGAGCAGTACTTC; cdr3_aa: CASSQPGAYEQYF
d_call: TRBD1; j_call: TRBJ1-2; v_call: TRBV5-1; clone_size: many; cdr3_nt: TGCGCCAGCAGCTTGGACAGGGGTGGGGCCTATGGCTACACCTTC; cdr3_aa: CASSLDRGGAYGYTF
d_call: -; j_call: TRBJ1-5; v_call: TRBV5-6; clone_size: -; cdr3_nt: TGTGCCAGCAGCTTGTGGGGCACGAATCAGCCCCAGCATTTT; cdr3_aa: CASSLWGTNQPQHF
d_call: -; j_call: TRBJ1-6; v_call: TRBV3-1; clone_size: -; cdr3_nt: TGTGCCAGCAGACAAGATCCCGGGAATTCACCCCTCCACTTT; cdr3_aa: CASRQDPGNSPLHF
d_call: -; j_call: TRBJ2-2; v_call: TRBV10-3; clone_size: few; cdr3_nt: TGTGCCACCCGGTGGGCGGGGAACACCGGGGAGCTGTTTTTT; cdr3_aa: CATRWAGNTGELFF
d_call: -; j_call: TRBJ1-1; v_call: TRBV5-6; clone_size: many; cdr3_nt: TGTGCCAGCAGCTTGGAATCCAGAAATGAAGCTTTCTTT; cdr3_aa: CASSLESRNEAFF
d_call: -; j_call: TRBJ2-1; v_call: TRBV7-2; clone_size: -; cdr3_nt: TGTGCCAGCAGCCTCCGTTACAATGGGCAGTTCTTC; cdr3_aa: CASSLRYNGQFF
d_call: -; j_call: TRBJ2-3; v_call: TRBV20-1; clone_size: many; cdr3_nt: TGCAGTGGCTACCCCCCCCAGGGCTACACAGATACGCAGTATTTT; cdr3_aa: CSGYPPQGYTDTQYF
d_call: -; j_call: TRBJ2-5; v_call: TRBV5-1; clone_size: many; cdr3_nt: TGCGCCAGCAGCTTGGATTCCGGGGCGAGTGAGACCCAGTACTTC; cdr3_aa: CASSLDSGASETQYF
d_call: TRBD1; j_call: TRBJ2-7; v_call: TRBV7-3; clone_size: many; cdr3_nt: TGTGCCAGCAGCACGACAGGGTTGACAGAGCAGTACTTC; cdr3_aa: CASSTTGLTEQYF
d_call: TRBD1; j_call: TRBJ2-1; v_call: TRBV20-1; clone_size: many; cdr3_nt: TGCAGTGCTAACCATGACAGGGGAAATGAGCAGTTCTTC; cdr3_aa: CSANHDRGNEQFF
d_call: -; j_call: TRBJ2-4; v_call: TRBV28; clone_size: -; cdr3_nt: TGTGCCAGCAGTTTAGGGACGCAGGGGAGGGGAGACATTCAGTACTTC; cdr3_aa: CASSLGTQGRGDIQYF
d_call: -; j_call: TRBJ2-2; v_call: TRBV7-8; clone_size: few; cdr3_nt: TGTGCCAGCAGCTTAACCCGCCAGGTGTACACCGGGGAGCTGTTTTTT; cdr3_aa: CASSLTRQVYTGELFF
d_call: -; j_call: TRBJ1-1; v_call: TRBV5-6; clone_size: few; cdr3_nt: TGTGCCAGCAGCCGACGTGGGACGGATAACACTGAAGCTTTCTTT; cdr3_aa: CASSRRGTDNTEAFF
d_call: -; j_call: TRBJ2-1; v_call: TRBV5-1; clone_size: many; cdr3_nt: TGCGCCAGCAGCGCGGACTCACCCCCTCGGAATGAGCAGTTCTTC; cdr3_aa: CASSADSPPRNEQFF
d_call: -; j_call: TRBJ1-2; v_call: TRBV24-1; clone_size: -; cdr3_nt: TGTGCCACCAGTGACCACGCTTATGGCTACACCTTC; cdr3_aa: CATSDHAYGYTF
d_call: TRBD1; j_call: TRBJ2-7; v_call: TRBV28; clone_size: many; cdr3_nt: TGTGCCAGCAGGGGGACAGGGGGCTCCCCCTCTATTCCTAGCGGGAGTCGATACGAGCAGTACTTC; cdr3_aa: CASRGTGGSPSIPSGSRYEQYF
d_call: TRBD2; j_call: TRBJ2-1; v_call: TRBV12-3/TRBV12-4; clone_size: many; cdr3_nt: TGTGCCAGCAGTTCTAGCGGGGGGCAAACCTACAATGAGCAGTTCTTC; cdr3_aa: CASSSSGGQTYNEQFF
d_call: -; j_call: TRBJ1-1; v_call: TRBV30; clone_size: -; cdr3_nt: TGTGCCTGGAGTACAAGGGGGGCTGAAGCTTTCTTT; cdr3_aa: CAWSTRGAEAFF
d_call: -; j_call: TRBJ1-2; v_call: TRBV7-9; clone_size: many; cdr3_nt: TGTGCCAGCAGCTTAATTAAGGGACTTCCTAACTATGGCTACACCTTC; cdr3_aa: CASSLIKGLPNYGYTF
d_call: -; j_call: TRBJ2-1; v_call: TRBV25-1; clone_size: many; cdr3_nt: TGTGCCAGCAGTGGCTACAATGAGCAGTTCTTC; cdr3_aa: CASSGYNEQFF
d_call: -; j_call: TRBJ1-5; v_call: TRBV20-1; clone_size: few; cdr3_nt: TGCAGTGCTAAGGACAGCGCTACTCAGCCCCAGCATTTT; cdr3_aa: CSAKDSATQPQHF
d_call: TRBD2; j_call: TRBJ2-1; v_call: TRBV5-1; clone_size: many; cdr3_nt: TGCGCCAGCAGCTGGACTAGCGGCCTCAATGAGCAGTTCTTC; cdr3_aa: CASSWTSGLNEQFF
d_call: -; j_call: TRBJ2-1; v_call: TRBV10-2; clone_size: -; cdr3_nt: TGCGCCAGCAGTGAGTCGGGGAGCTCCTACAATGAGCAGTTCTTC; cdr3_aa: CASSESGSSYNEQFF
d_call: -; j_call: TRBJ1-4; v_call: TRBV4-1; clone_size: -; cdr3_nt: TGCGCCAGCAGCCGGGTGCACGGTGAAAAACTGTTTTTT; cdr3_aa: CASSRVHGEKLFF
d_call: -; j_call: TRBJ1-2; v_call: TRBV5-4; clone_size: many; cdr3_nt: TGTGCCAGCAGCTTGCGCGGACCGGGCTTTTCCTACACCTTC; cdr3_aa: CASSLRGPGFSYTF
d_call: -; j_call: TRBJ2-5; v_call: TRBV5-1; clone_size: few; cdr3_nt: TGCGCCAGCACCTTGCAGGGAGAGACCCAGTACTTC; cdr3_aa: CASTLQGETQYF
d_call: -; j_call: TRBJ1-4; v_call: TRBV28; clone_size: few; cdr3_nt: TGTGCCAGCAGTAAATACAGGGTGCGAGAAAAACTGTTTTTT; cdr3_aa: CASSKYRVREKLFF
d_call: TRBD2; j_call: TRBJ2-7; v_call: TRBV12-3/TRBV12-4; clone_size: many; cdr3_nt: TGTGCCAGCAGGGAGGGACTAGCGGGCTCGTCCGAGCAGTACTTC; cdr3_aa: CASREGLAGSSEQYF
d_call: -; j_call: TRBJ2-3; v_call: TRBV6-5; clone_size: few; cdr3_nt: TGTGCCAGCAGTTACTCCGGGACCCTACCCGCTACGCAGTATTTT; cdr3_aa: CASSYSGTLPATQYF
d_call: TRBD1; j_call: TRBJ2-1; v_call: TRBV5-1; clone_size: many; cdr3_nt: TGCGCCAGCAGCCTAGGGACAGGGGGGGACAATGAGCAGTTCTTC; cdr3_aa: CASSLGTGGDNEQFF
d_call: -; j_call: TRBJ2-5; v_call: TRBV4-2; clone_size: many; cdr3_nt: TGTGCCAGCAGCCAAGATTCTGGCGCGCAAGAGACCCAGTACTTC; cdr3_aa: CASSQDSGAQETQYF
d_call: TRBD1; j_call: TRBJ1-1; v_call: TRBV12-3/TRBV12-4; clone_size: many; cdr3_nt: TGTGCCAGCAGTTTAGCCGCAGGGGGGACAGCTGAAGCTTTCTTT; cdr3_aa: CASSLAAGGTAEAFF
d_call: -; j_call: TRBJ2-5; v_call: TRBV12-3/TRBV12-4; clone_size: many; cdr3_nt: TGTGCCAGCAGCCAAGGGGAGACCCAGTACTTC; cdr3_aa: CASSQGETQYF
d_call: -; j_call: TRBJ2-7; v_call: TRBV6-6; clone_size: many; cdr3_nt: TGTGCCAGCAGTTTCGCAGGGCCCTACGAGCAGTACTTC; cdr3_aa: CASSFAGPYEQYF
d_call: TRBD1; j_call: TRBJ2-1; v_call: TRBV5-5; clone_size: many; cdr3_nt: TGTGCCAGTTCCAGGGGGCTCAATGAGCAGTTCTTC; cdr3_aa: CASSRGLNEQFF